Shown below are 13 T cell receptor beta chains from a single sample sequenced in a study of CXCR3-negative and CXCR3-positive naive CD8 T cells. Whole-study results and caveats: When CXCR3-positive naive cells were set against CXCR3-negative naive cells, the former had more hydrophobic TRB CDR3s.

UMI-labeled TRB cDNA libraries were prepared by 5' RACE. TCRdb reprocessed the 5' RACE reads and keeps a single row for each CDR3 protein, giving no DNA. The sample holds 55,000 to 75,000 distinct CDR3 sequences. The antigens of these receptors remain unknown. The sample was naive CXCR3+ CD8+ T cells from blood. Subset given: CD45RO-CCR7+CD27+CD95- naive CD8+ T cells expressing CXCR3 (TNR3+). The source is a human donor in good health. Some clones in this sample may be carry-over from other donors' samples.

The V and J genes are TRBV7-9 and TRBJ2-7. The CDR3 length is 17 residues. Germline V gives CDR1 SEHNR, CDR2 FQNEAQ (reference sequence). The CDR3: CASSLVSPSKSSYEQYF.

J is TRBJ2-7 and V is TRBV7-3; TCRdb's D call of TRBD2 is untestable without DNA. Germline V gene sequence: CDR1 SGHTA, CDR2 FQGTGA. The CDR3 extends over 17 amino acids. The CDR3 is CASSSAGLAGGPYEQYF.

V gene TRBV5-4 combines with J gene TRBJ2-7; TCRdb's D call, TRBD2, is unchecked because there is no DNA. CDR1 and CDR2 (germline): SGHNT, YYREEE (reference sequence). The CDR3 length is 18 residues. This CDR3 is CASSPPGGSGGLRDEQYF.

The rearrangement links TRBV5-1 to TRBJ2-1; as DNA is missing, the TRBD1 call by TCRdb cannot be tested. CDR3 length: 16 amino acids. The V gene's germline CDR1 is SGHRS and CDR2 YFSETQ. The CDR3 here is CASSLDGGGIYNEQFF. Looking up the rest from reference TRBV5-1 and TRBJ2-1 gives the full variable domain: KAGVTQTPRYLIKTRGQQVTLSCSPISGHRSVSWYQQTPGQGLQFLFEYFSETQRNKGNFPGRFSGRQFSNSRSEMNVSTLELGDSALYLCASSLDGGGIYNEQFFGPGTRLTVL.

The rearrangement joins TRBV20-1 to TRBJ2-2; TCRdb reports TRBD1, a call that lacks DNA to check it against. Germline assignment: CDR1 DFQATT and CDR2 SNEGSKA (reference sequence). The CDR3 covers 16 residues. The chain's CDR3 is CSARAPGQGPTGELFF.

This CDR3 reads CATSDHPGLIGGTDTQYF. The chain combines TRBV24-1 with TRBJ2-3; the TCRdb D gene call, TRBD2, has no DNA to confirm it. Germline loops: CDR1 KGHDR, CDR2 SFDVKD. This CDR3 comprises 18 residues.

V and J are TRBV28 and TRBJ2-5; TCRdb names TRBD2, which stays unverified in the absence of DNA. The CDR3 sequence is 17 residues long. Germline assignment: CDR1 MDHEN and CDR2 SYDVKM. This chain's CDR3 is CASSLLAGGLSGATQYF. The variable domain in full, with the rest retrieved from reference TRBV28 and TRBJ2-5, is DVKVTQSSRYLVKRTGEKVFLECVQDMDHENMFWYRQDPGLGLRLIYFSYDVKMKEKGDIPEGYSVSREKKERFSLILESASTNQTSMYLCASSLLAGGLSGATQYFGPGTRLLVL.

The chain carries TRBV20-1 and TRBJ2-5; TCRdb proposes TRBD1, but this gene call is untestable without DNA. The CDR3 spans 13 residues. In germline, CDR1 is DFQATT, CDR2 SNEGSKA (reference sequence). The CDR3 protein is CSASWDGQETQYF.

The chain uses TRBV20-1 and TRBJ2-7; the TCRdb call, TRBD2, lacks DNA for checking. There are 16 residues in the CDR3. From germline, CDR1 is DFQATT and CDR2 SNEGSKA (reference sequence). CDR3: CSARVRLAGAPYEQYF.

V gene TRBV28 combines with J gene TRBJ2-1; lacking DNA, the TRBD1 call made by TCRdb goes unchecked. Per the germline V gene, CDR1 is MDHEN and CDR2 is SYDVKM. This CDR3 is built from 13 residues. CDR3 protein: CASSMDSRNEQFF.

The chain combines TRBV27 with TRBJ1-6. The germline V gene encodes CDR1 MNHEY and CDR2 SMNVEV (reference sequence). This CDR3 comprises 13 residues. The CDR3 region is CASLGRYNSPLHF.

The rearrangement uses TRBV5-1 and TRBJ1-5; the D gene TCRdb calls, TRBD1, cannot be checked with no DNA. Germline CDR1 reads SGHRS; CDR2 reads YFSETQ. This CDR3 region has 12 residues. This chain's CDR3 is CAGDRGNQPQHF.

The chain has TRBV29-1 and TRBJ2-3; TCRdb proposes TRBD1, but this gene call is untestable without DNA. CDR1 and CDR2 from the germline V gene are SQVTM and ANQGSEA. This CDR3 spans 14 amino acids. The CDR3 sequence is CSVEGWGSTDTQYF.